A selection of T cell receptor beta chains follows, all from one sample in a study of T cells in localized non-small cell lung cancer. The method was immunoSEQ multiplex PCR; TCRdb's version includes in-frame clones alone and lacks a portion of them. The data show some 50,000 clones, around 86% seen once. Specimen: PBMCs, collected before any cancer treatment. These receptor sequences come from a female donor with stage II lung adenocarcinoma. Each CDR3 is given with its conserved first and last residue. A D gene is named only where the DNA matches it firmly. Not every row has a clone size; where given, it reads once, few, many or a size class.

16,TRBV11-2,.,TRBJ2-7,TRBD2,CASSLDGTSGTDEQYF,TGTGCCAGCAGCTTAGACGGGACTAGCGGGACTGACGAGCAGTACTTC
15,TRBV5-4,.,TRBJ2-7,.,CASSLAYIGTYEQYF,TGTGCCAGCAGCTTGGCCTATATAGGAACCTACGAGCAGTACTTC
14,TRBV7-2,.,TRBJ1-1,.,CASSLDRWNTEAFF,TGTGCCAGCAGCTTAGACAGGTGGAACACTGAAGCTTTCTTT
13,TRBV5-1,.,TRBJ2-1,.,CASSFRTGSEQFF,TGCGCCAGCAGCTTCCGGACGGGAAGTGAGCAGTTCTTC
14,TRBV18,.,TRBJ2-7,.,CASSPPTVSYEQYF,TGTGCCAGCTCACCACCAACGGTCTCCTACGAGCAGTACTTC
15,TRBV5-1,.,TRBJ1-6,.,CASSPGAAYNSPLHF,TGCGCCAGCAGCCCAGGGGCGGCCTATAATTCACCCCTCCACTTT
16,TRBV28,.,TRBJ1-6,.,CASSFPLFSYNSPLHF,TGTGCCAGCAGTTTCCCCCTATTTTCCTATAATTCACCCCTCCACTTT
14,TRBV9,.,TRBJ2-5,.,CASSVGQRGETQYF,TGTGCCAGCAGCGTAGGGCAAAGGGGGGAGACCCAGTACTTC
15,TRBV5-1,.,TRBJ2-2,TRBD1,CASSLTTGSYGELFF,TGCGCCAGCAGCTTGACGACAGGGTCATACGGGGAGCTGTTTTTT
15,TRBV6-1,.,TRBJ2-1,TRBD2,CASSALAGGWKGQFF,TGTGCCAGCAGTGCTCTAGCGGGGGGGTGGAAAGGGCAGTTCTTC
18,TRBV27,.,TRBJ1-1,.,CASSQPLRPGAANTEAFF,TGTGCCAGCAGCCAACCCCTCCGGCCAGGGGCCGCGAACACTGAAGCTTTCTTT
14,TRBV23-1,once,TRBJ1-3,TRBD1,CASSLRDSGNTIYF,TGCGCCAGCAGCCTCCGGGACAGTGGAAACACCATATATTTT
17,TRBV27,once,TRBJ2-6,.,CASSLVMGQSGANVLTF,TGTGCCAGCAGTTTGGTTATGGGCCAGTCTGGGGCCAACGTCCTGACTTTC
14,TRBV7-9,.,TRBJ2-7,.,CASSLETGNYEQYF,TGTGCCAGCAGCTTAGAGACAGGAAACTACGAGCAGTACTTC
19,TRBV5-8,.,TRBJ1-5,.,CASSFIQPWGDYSNQPQHF,TGTGCCAGCAGCTTTATCCAGCCTTGGGGGGATTATAGCAATCAGCCCCAGCATTTT
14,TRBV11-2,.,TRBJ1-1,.,CASSLAGAHTEAFF,TGTGCCAGCAGCTTAGCGGGCGCCCACACTGAAGCTTTCTTT
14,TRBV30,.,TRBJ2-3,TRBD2,CAWASGGREDTQYF,TGTGCCTGGGCCAGCGGGGGCCGGGAAGATACGCAGTATTTT
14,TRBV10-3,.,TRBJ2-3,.,CAISESSGTDTQYF,TGTGCCATCAGTGAATCCTCGGGCACAGATACGCAGTATTTT
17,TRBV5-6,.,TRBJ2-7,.,CASSLVKRGRGSYEQYF,TGTGCCAGCAGCTTGGTAAAGCGGGGCAGGGGATCCTACGAGCAGTACTTC
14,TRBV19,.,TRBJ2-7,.,CASSPTLRTYEQYF,TGTGCCAGTAGTCCAACCTTAAGAACCTACGAGCAGTACTTC
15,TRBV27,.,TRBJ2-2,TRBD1,CASTPTGMGTGELFF,TGTGCCAGCACCCCGACAGGGATGGGCACCGGGGAGCTGTTTTTT
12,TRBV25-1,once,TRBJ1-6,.,CASREQASPLHF,TGTGCCAGCAGGGAACAGGCCTCACCCCTCCACTTT
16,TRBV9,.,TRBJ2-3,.,CASNLNGGLSTDTQYF,TGTGCCAGCAACCTAAATGGGGGCCTGAGCACAGATACGCAGTATTTT
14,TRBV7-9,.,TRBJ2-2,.,CASSLAANTGELFF,TGTGCCAGCAGCTTAGCAGCGAACACCGGGGAGCTGTTTTTT
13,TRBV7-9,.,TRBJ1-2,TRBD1,CASSAYRGRGYTF,TGTGCCAGCAGCGCCTACAGGGGGCGCGGCTACACCTTC
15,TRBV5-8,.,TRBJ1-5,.,CASSLIGGSNQPQHF,TGTGCCAGCAGCTTGATCGGAGGGAGCAATCAGCCCCAGCATTTT
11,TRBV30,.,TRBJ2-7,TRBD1,CAWSDRGKRYF,TGTGCCTGGAGTGACAGGGGGAAGAGGTACTTC
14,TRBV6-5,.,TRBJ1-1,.,CASSYSRLNTEAFF,TGTGCCAGCAGTTATTCAAGATTGAACACTGAAGCTTTCTTT
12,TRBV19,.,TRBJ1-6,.,CASSMRDSPLHF,TGTGCCAGTAGTATGAGAGACTCACCCCTCCACTTT
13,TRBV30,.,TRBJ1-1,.,CAWSIQVITEAFF,TGTGCCTGGAGTATACAGGTGATCACTGAAGCTTTCTTT
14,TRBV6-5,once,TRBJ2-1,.,CASSYGSSYNEQFF,TGTGCCAGCAGTTACGGCAGCTCCTACAATGAGCAGTTCTTC
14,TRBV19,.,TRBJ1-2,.,CASRGAREQRGYTF,TGTGCCAGCCGTGGGGCAAGGGAGCAACGAGGCTACACCTTC
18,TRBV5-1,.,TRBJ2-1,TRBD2,CASSLGTSGGPSYNEQFF,TGCGCCAGCAGCTTGGGGACTAGCGGGGGGCCCTCCTACAATGAGCAGTTCTTC
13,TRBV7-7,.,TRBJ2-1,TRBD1,CASSSDRGNEQFF,TGTGCCAGCAGCTCCGACAGGGGCAATGAGCAGTTCTTC
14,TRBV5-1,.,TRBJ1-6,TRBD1,CASSFGQGDSPLHF,TGCGCCAGCAGCTTTGGTCAGGGGGATTCACCCCTCCACTTT
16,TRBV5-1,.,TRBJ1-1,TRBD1,CASSLALTGRTTEAFF,TGCGCCAGCAGCTTGGCCTTGACAGGGAGGACAACTGAAGCTTTCTTT
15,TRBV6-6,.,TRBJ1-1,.,CASSSQDGGSTEAFF,TGTGCCAGCAGTTCGCAGGACGGTGGGAGCACTGAAGCTTTCTTT
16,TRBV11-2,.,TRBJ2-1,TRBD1,CASSIDRDPTVNEQFF,TGTGCCAGCAGCATCGACAGGGACCCCACAGTCAATGAGCAGTTCTTC
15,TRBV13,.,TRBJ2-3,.,CASSLSTGLTDTQYF,TGTGCCAGCAGCTTAAGCACAGGACTCACAGATACGCAGTATTTT
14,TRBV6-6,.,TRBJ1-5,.,CASSQTVTNQPQHF,TGTGCCAGCAGCCAGACAGTTACCAATCAGCCCCAGCATTTT
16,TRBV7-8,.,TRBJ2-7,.,CASSLVLGEFSYEQYF,TGTGCCAGCAGCTTAGTCCTCGGGGAGTTCTCCTACGAGCAGTACTTC
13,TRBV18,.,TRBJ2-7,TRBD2,CASVTSENYEQYF,TGTGCCAGCGTAACTAGCGAGAACTACGAGCAGTACTTC
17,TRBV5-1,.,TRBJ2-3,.,CASSPIPSFGSTDTQYF,TGCGCCAGCAGCCCAATCCCGAGTTTTGGAAGCACAGATACGCAGTATTTT
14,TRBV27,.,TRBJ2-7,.,CASSLGTGVYEQYF,TGTGCCAGCAGTTTAGGGACCGGGGTGTACGAGCAGTACTTC
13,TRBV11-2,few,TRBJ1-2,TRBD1,CASSLGTVYGYTF,TGTGCCAGCAGCTTGGGGACAGTCTATGGCTACACCTTC
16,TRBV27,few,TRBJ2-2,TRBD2,CASSPRTSGGTGELFF,TGTGCCAGCAGTCCCCGGACTAGCGGGGGTACCGGGGAGCTGTTTTTT
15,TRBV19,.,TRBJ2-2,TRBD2,CASSIAGLKTGELFF,TGTGCCAGTAGTATAGCGGGACTAAAAACCGGGGAGCTGTTTTTT
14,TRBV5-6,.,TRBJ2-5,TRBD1,CASTKGQGEETQYF,TGTGCCAGCACCAAGGGACAGGGTGAAGAGACCCAGTACTTC
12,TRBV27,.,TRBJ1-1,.,CASSLSGTEAFF,TGTGCCAGCAGTTTATCCGGGACTGAAGCTTTCTTT
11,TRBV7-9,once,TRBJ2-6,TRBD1,CASSQGYVLTF,TGTGCCAGTTCACAGGGGTACGTCCTGACTTTC
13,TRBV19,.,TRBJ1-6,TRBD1,CASRPGGNSPLHF,TGTGCCAGTAGACCAGGGGGGAATTCACCCCTCCACTTT
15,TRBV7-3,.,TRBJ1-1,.,CASSLQGYMNTEAFF,TGTGCCAGCAGCTTACAGGGGTACATGAACACTGAAGCTTTCTTT